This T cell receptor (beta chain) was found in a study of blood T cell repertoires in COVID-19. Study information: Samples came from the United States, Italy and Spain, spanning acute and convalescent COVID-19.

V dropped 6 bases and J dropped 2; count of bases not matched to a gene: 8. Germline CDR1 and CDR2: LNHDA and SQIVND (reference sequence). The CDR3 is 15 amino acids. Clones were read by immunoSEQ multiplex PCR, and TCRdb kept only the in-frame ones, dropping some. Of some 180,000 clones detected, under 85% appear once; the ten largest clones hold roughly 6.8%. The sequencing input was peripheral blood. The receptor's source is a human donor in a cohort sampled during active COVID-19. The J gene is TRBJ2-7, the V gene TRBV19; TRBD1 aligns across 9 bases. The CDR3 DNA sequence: TGTGCCAGTAGGCATACAGGGGGCGAAACCTACGAGCAGTACTTC. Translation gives CASRHTGGETYEQYF.